The rows below give T cell receptor beta chains drawn from one sample of a study of blood T cell repertoires in COVID-19. The protocol was immunoSEQ multiplex PCR, while the TCRdb copy is restricted to in-frame clones and leaves out a portion. This table holds 100,000 or so clones, about 90% found once. Sample: peripheral blood. The receptors were sampled from a human donor in a cohort sampled during active COVID-19. The CDR3 runs from the conserved cysteine through the conserved F or W. The D gene is left open where the match is weak. Clone size is stated in some rows and not others, as once, few, many or a class when expanded.

CASSEGQTYNEQFF,TGTGCCAGCAGTGAGGGACAGACGTACAATGAGCAGTTCTTC,TRBJ2-1,TRBV25-1,14,TRBD1,once
CATRDRGPESNQPQHF,TGTGCCACCCGGGACAGGGGGCCCGAAAGCAATCAGCCCCAGCATTTT,TRBJ1-5,TRBV19,16,TRBD1,-
CASSSPLAEAFF,TGTGCCAGCAGCTCCCCCCTCGCTGAAGCTTTCTTT,TRBJ1-1,TRBV11-1,12,-,once
CASRLRQVRNQPQHF,TGTGCCAGCAGGCTCCGACAGGTGAGAAATCAGCCCCAGCATTTT,TRBJ1-5,TRBV28,15,-,-
CASSSGLEFETQYF,TGCGCCAGCAGCTCGGGACTAGAATTTGAGACCCAGTACTTC,TRBJ2-5,TRBV5-1,14,TRBD2,-
CASSSGQGGEQYF,TGTGCCAGCAGCTCCGGACAGGGCGGCGAGCAGTACTTC,TRBJ2-7,TRBV5-5,13,TRBD1,once
CASSIKVDWTSPGELFF,TGTGCCAGTAGTATTAAGGTGGACTGGACCTCCCCCGGGGAGCTGTTTTTT,TRBJ2-2,TRBV19,17,-,-
CASSLADREGNTIYF,TGTGCCAGCAGCTTAGCCGACAGGGAGGGAAACACCATATATTTT,TRBJ1-3,TRBV7-9,15,TRBD1,-
CASSLGAQGDYEQYF,TGTGCCAGCAGCTTGGGGGCACAGGGTGACTACGAGCAGTACTTC,TRBJ2-7,TRBV7-9,15,-,-
CASSLGGTPQPQHF,TGTGCCAGCAGCTTAGGTGGGACACCACAGCCCCAGCATTTT,TRBJ1-5,TRBV7-9,14,-,-
CASGSGMHAEKLFF,TGTGCCAGCGGATCCGGGATGCATGCGGAAAAACTGTTTTTT,TRBJ1-4,TRBV6-5,14,-,-
CASLGQLGYGYTF,TGTGCCAGCTTGGGGCAGTTAGGCTATGGCTACACCTTC,TRBJ1-2,TRBV6-5,13,-,-
CASSLAQRETQYF,TGTGCCAGCAGCTTGGCCCAGAGGGAGACCCAGTACTTC,TRBJ2-5,TRBV5-4,13,-,-
CASSPGTGGRLRHEQYF,TGTGCCAGCAGCCCTGGGACAGGGGGCCGGCTTCGCCACGAGCAGTACTTC,TRBJ2-7,TRBV5-6,17,TRBD1,once
CASSEILTPSKAFF,TGTGCCAGCAGTGAAATACTCACCCCCTCTAAAGCTTTCTTT,TRBJ1-1,TRBV25-1,14,-,-
CASSQDESGGDQPQHF,TGTGCCAGCAGCCAAGATGAAAGCGGAGGGGATCAGCCCCAGCATTTT,TRBJ1-5,TRBV4-2,16,-,-
CASNRGDNSPLHF,TGCGCCTCGAACAGGGGGGATAATTCACCCCTCCACTTT,TRBJ1-6,TRBV4-1,13,TRBD1,medium-sized
CATTSGRASEQYF,TGTGCCACCACTAGCGGGAGGGCCTCCGAGCAGTACTTC,TRBJ2-7,TRBV6-5,13,TRBD2,-
CASFPRKGSAGELFF,TGTGCCAGCTTCCCGAGAAAGGGTAGCGCCGGGGAGCTGTTTTTT,TRBJ2-2,TRBV7-2,15,-,-
CASSYGHMADRGYEQYF,TGTGCCAGCAGTTATGGCCACATGGCAGACAGGGGCTACGAGCAGTACTTC,TRBJ2-7,TRBV6-2/TRBV6-3,17,TRBD1,-
CASSLVSTDTQYF,TGTGCCAGCAGTCTAGTCAGCACAGATACGCAGTATTTT,TRBJ2-3,TRBV13,13,-,few
CASSTDRGVEQFF,TGTGCCAGCAGTACGGACAGGGGTGTTGAGCAGTTCTTC,TRBJ2-1,TRBV6-1,13,TRBD1,-
CASSLVTSGEQFF,TGTGCCAGCAGCTTAGTTACTAGCGGGGAGCAGTTCTTC,TRBJ2-1,TRBV7-3,13,TRBD2,-
CASSLMEGTPNTEAFF,TGCGCCAGCAGCTTGATGGAGGGGACTCCGAACACTGAAGCTTTCTTT,TRBJ1-1,TRBV5-1,16,-,-
CASSLPGQGGTVF,TGTGCCAGCAGTTTACCCGGACAGGGCGGAACAGTCTTC,TRBJ2-7,TRBV27,13,TRBD1,-
CASSLVSVNTEAFF,TGTGCCAGCAGCTTAGTATCGGTGAACACTGAAGCTTTCTTT,TRBJ1-1,TRBV7-8,14,-,once
CATSSGLIAGGTDTQYF,TGTGCCACCAGCAGCGGGTTAATAGCGGGGGGGACAGATACGCAGTATTTT,TRBJ2-3,TRBV15,17,TRBD2,-
CASSLGHGGNTIYF,TGTGCCAGCAGCTTGGGACACGGCGGAAACACCATATATTTT,TRBJ1-3,TRBV7-6,14,-,-
CASSLSGRGRSYNSPLHF,TGTGCCAGCAGTTTATCAGGAAGGGGGCGGTCCTATAATTCACCCCTCCACTTT,TRBJ1-6,TRBV27,18,TRBD1,once
CASSPRQGLNYGYTF,TGCGCCAGCAGCCCGCGACAGGGGTTAAACTATGGCTACACCTTC,TRBJ1-2,TRBV5-1,15,TRBD1,-
CASSRKNTGLAGNTIYF,TGTGCCAGCAGTCGTAAAAACACAGGGCTCGCTGGAAACACCATATATTTT,TRBJ1-3,TRBV6-6,17,-,-
CASSEGAGGSGNTIYF,TGTGCCAGCAGTGAAGGCGCAGGGGGCTCTGGAAACACCATATATTTT,TRBJ1-3,TRBV6-1,16,TRBD1,-
CASGTTSGKADTQYF,TGTGCCAGCGGAACGACTAGCGGGAAGGCAGATACGCAGTATTTT,TRBJ2-3,TRBV28,15,TRBD2,-
CASSEGSQGNFEQYF,TGTGCCAGCAGCGAGGGTAGCCAGGGAAACTTCGAGCAGTACTTC,TRBJ2-7,TRBV9,15,-,-
CASSYPRAGISYEQYF,TGTGCCAGCAGTTACCCTCGGGCGGGGATCTCCTACGAGCAGTACTTC,TRBJ2-7,TRBV6-6,16,-,-
CASRGAGSYNEQFF,TGTGCCAGTAGGGGCGCCGGCTCCTACAATGAGCAGTTCTTC,TRBJ2-1,TRBV19,14,-,-
CASSFRGSSYNEQFF,TGTGCCAGCAGCTTTCGCGGGAGCTCCTACAATGAGCAGTTCTTC,TRBJ2-1,TRBV7-9,15,TRBD2,-
CASSRTGTYEQYF,TGTGCCAGCAGCCGGACAGGCACCTACGAGCAGTACTTC,TRBJ2-7,TRBV7-2,13,TRBD1,-
CASSQDNRLAGGAGTQYF,TGCGCCAGCAGCCAAGATAACAGACTAGCGGGAGGGGCTGGGACCCAGTACTTC,TRBJ2-5,TRBV4-3,18,TRBD2,-
CASSLSHGYTF,TGTGCCAGCAGCCTAAGTCATGGCTACACCTTC,TRBJ1-2,TRBV12-3/TRBV12-4,11,-,-
CASSGGLGGEKLFF,TGCGCCAGCAGCGGGGGACTAGGGGGCGAAAAACTGTTTTTT,TRBJ1-4,TRBV5-1,14,TRBD1,-
CATKGQGVREAEAFF,TGTGCCACCAAAGGACAGGGGGTTCGAGAAGCTGAAGCTTTCTTT,TRBJ1-1,TRBV28,15,TRBD1,once
CASSENRNEQYF,TGCGCCAGCAGTGAGAACAGGAACGAGCAGTACTTC,TRBJ2-7,TRBV10-1,12,-,-
CASSVRDRAYEQYF,TGTGCCAGCAGCGTACGGGACAGGGCCTACGAGCAGTACTTC,TRBJ2-7,TRBV7-9,14,TRBD1,once
CASSLGERLSGDTQYF,TGTGCCAGCAGTTTAGGCGAGCGGCTGAGCGGGGATACGCAGTATTTT,TRBJ2-3,TRBV27,16,-,-
CASSYLAVSGNTIYF,TGTGCCAGCAGTTACCTGGCCGTCTCTGGAAACACCATATATTTT,TRBJ1-3,TRBV6-2/TRBV6-3,15,-,-
CASSRGQVRDTQYF,TGTGCCAGCAGCCGGGGACAGGTTAGGGATACGCAGTATTTT,TRBJ2-3,TRBV5-5,14,TRBD1,-
CATSRAQDSWENTIYF,TGTGCCACCAGCAGAGCCCAGGACAGCTGGGAAAACACCATATATTTT,TRBJ1-3,TRBV15,16,-,-
CASSLTSGNEQYF,TGTGCCAGCAGCTTGACTAGCGGGAACGAGCAGTACTTC,TRBJ2-7,TRBV7-9,13,TRBD2,once
CAWLRDSFGGETQYF,TGTGCCTGGCTCCGGGACAGCTTTGGGGGAGAGACCCAGTACTTC,TRBJ2-5,TRBV30,15,TRBD1,-
CASSYMRALNTEAFF,TGTGCCAGCAGTTACATGCGGGCTTTGAACACTGAAGCTTTCTTT,TRBJ1-1,TRBV6-5,15,-,-
CASSVAGGRGETQYF,TGTGCCAGCAGCGTAGCCGGTGGCAGAGGGGAGACCCAGTACTTC,TRBJ2-5,TRBV9,15,-,-
CATSDPTSTDTQYF,TGTGCCACCAGTGATCCTACTAGCACAGATACGCAGTATTTT,TRBJ2-3,TRBV24-1,14,-,once
CATSSGLLYNEQFF,TGTGCCACCAGCAGTGGACTACTCTACAATGAGCAGTTCTTC,TRBJ2-1,TRBV15,14,-,-
CASSHHSGRAGNEQFF,TGTGCCAGCAGCCATCACAGCGGGAGGGCCGGTAATGAGCAGTTCTTC,TRBJ2-1,TRBV4-2,16,TRBD2,-